A single sample is the source of the 24 T cell receptor beta chains below, sequenced in a study of T-cell memory formation after mild COVID-19. MiXCR, run by TCRdb on the 5' RACE reads, gives a single entry per CDR3 protein. The repertoire holds roughly 370,000 distinct CDR3 sequences, with roughly 15% as singletons. Sequences were obtained from PBMCs or a T cell subset sorted from them (not recorded which). These receptors were collected from a man aged 18-30 years who had mild COVID-19 (a few samples of this study predate the infection). Cell type and time point are not known.

This clonotype was found many times. The chain carries TRBV15 and TRBJ2-7; D is possibly TRBD1 or TRBD2 (5 bases each). Trimming took 1 base from V and 4 from J, leaving 14 bases between them. Germline-derived CDR1 and CDR2 are LNHNV and YYDKDF (reference sequence). The length of the CDR3 is 15 residues. CDR3 in DNA: TGTGCCACCAGCAGAGGACTGTACGGGGCTTACGAGCAGTACTTC. This encodes CATSRGLYGAYEQYF.

V is TRBV6-4 and J is TRBJ1-1; D is unclear. Deletions cut 0 bases from V and 5 bases from J, with 7 bases between. Germline V gene sequence: CDR1 MRHNA, CDR2 SNTAGT. The CDR3 length is 13 residues. The CDR3 here is CASSDSHGTEAFF. The CDR3 DNA follows: TGTGCCAGCAGTGACTCTCACGGGACTGAAGCTTTCTTT.

In this sample, this clonotype turned up a few times. V is TRBV7-8 and J is TRBJ2-3; unclear D gene. The CDR3 length is 16 residues. Germline V gene lookup returns CDR1 SGHVS and CDR2 FQNEAQ. The V and J ends lost 4 bases and 0 bases respectively, with 14 bases between them. CDR3 protein: CASSSPLGASTDTQYF. Written as DNA, the CDR3 is TGTGCCAGCAGCTCACCCCTCGGTGCTAGCACAGATACGCAGTATTTT.

This clonotype was found a few times. The chain combines TRBV4-3 with TRBJ1-2, with D perhaps TRBD1 (5 bases). V lost 2 bases to trimming and J lost 0 bases, with 16 bases between them. The CDR3 is 17 residues long. Germline V gives CDR1 LGHNA, CDR2 YSLEER. In DNA, the CDR3 is TGCGCCAGCAGCCAATTGTGGGGCGAGACAGCTAACTATGGCTACACCTTC. It encodes CASSQLWGETANYGYTF.

The CDR3 loop is CASDRTSNQPQHF. The CDR3 coding sequence is TGTGCCAGCGACCGAACTAGCAATCAGCCCCAGCATTTT. This chain links TRBV6-2 or TRBV6-3 with TRBJ1-5; D is unclear. This CDR3 spans 13 amino acids. Trimming removed 8 bases at V and 0 bases at J, with 8 bases between. In germline, CDR1 is MNHEY, CDR2 SVGEGT.

As DNA, the CDR3 is TGCAGTGCGACCGGGACAAACTATCAAGAGACCCAGTACTTC. Translated: CSATGTNYQETQYF. The chain combines TRBV20-1 with TRBJ2-5, with D possibly matching TRBD1 (6 bases). Germline assignment: CDR1 DFQATT and CDR2 SNEGSKA (reference sequence). The CDR3 has 14 residues. Deletions cut 6 bases from V and 2 bases from J, with 16 bases between.

This clonotype was found many times. The chain is built from TRBV20-1 and TRBJ2-1, with 7 nucleotides matching TRBD2. The CDR3 runs 14 residues. V was clipped by 6 bases and J by 9 bases; unmatched bases: 14. The germline CDR1 and CDR2 sequences are DFQATT and SNEGSKA (reference sequence). The CDR3 spells CSAVDQRGLTEQFF. DNA of the CDR3: TGCAGTGCGGTGGATCAGCGGGGCTTGACTGAGCAGTTCTTC.

This sequence joins TRBV7-2 and TRBJ2-1; TRBD1 is a possible D gene (6 bases). V lost 2 bases to trimming and J lost 2 bases, with 13 bases between them. The V gene's germline CDR1 is SGHTA and CDR2 FQGNSA. CDR3 size: 16 residues. The DNA for the CDR3 is TGTGCCAGCAGCTTAAGGGGGAGCGCTGCCTACAATGAGCAGTTCTTC. This sequence encodes CASSLRGSAAYNEQFF.

This clonotype was observed a few times. The genes are TRBV6-2 or TRBV6-3 and TRBJ2-3; D unresolved. The germline V and J ends were trimmed by 1 base and 2 bases, with 7 bases remaining between them. The CDR3 runs 14 residues. Germline lookup yields CDR1 MNHEY and CDR2 SVGEGT. CDR3 bases: TGTGCCAGCAGTTACTGGCTCACCACAGATACGCAGTATTTT. Its translation: CASSYWLTTDTQYF.

The chain carries TRBV7-9 and TRBJ2-7; D unresolved. The CDR3 is 18 amino acids. With 1 base removed from V and 2 bases from J, the gap between germline ends came to 21 bases. CDR1 and CDR2 (germline): SEHNR, FQNEAQ (reference sequence). For the CDR3, the DNA is TGTGCCAGCAGCTTAGTCGTCTGGATCCCGACCTACGCCTACGAGCAGTACGTC. Residues: CASSLVVWIPTYAYEQYV.

The rearrangement uses TRBV20-1 and TRBJ2-7, with D uncertain. Germline loops: CDR1 DFQATT, CDR2 SNEGSKA (reference sequence). This CDR3 contains 14 residues. The ends were cut back, 2 bases at V and 4 bases at J, with 15 bases in the middle. The CDR3 nucleotides are TGCAGTGCTAGACCAAGAGGCATGGGATACGAGCAGTACTTC. Protein sequence: CSARPRGMGYEQYF.

This clonotype showed up just a few times. The chain carries TRBV4-1 and TRBJ2-1; D is tentatively TRBD1 or TRBD2 (6 bases each). Germline values: CDR1 MGHRA, CDR2 YSYEKL. Trimming left V 3 bases short and J 1 base short, with 10 bases between. The CDR3 extends over 15 amino acids. The CDR3 nucleotides are TGCGCCAGCAGCCATCAAGGGGGGTCCTACAATGAGCAGTTCTTC. The encoded protein is CASSHQGGSYNEQFF.

This clonotype appeared a few times. The chain has TRBV20-1 and TRBJ2-1; 8 bases are shared with TRBD1. The CDR3 covers 13 residues. CDR1 is DFQATT, CDR2 SNEGSKA, per germline (reference sequence). The CDR3 coding sequence is TGCAGCGCCGGACAGGGACCTTACAATGAGCAGTTCTTC. Protein sequence: CSAGQGPYNEQFF.

This clonotype was seen only a few times. The chain joins TRBV3-1 to TRBJ2-3; 11 bases are shared with TRBD2. CDR3 length: 15 amino acids. V gave up 5 bases and J gave up 7 bases; unmatched junction bases: 8. Germline V gene lookup returns CDR1 LGHDT and CDR2 YNNKEL (reference sequence). The CDR3 protein is CASSAGTSGSHTQYF. CDR3 nucleotides: TGTGCCAGCAGCGCTGGGACTAGCGGTAGTCATACGCAGTATTTT.

The chain has TRBV29-1 and TRBJ2-2; D perhaps matches TRBD2 (5 bases). Germline-derived CDR1 and CDR2 are SQVTM and ANQGSEA. V was clipped by 5 bases and J by 4 bases, with 8 bases between them. The CDR3 covers 12 residues. The CDR3 here is CSVYGGTGELFF. For the CDR3, the DNA is TGCAGCGTTTATGGAGGCACCGGGGAGCTGTTTTTT.

This clonotype has a handful of counts. This sequence joins TRBV5-5 and TRBJ1-1; 7 nucleotides line up with TRBD1. This CDR3 contains 14 residues. Germline trimming cut 5 bases from V and 1 base from J; bases unmatched to any gene: 5. Germline V gene lookup returns CDR1 SGHKS and CDR2 YYEKEE (reference sequence). CDR3 protein: CASRYNRGNTEAFF. CDR3 coding DNA: TGTGCCAGCAGATATAACAGGGGGAACACTGAAGCTTTCTTT.

This clonotype came up a few times. V gene TRBV5-1 combines with J gene TRBJ2-2, with no clear D. V lost 6 bases and J lost 0, with 12 bases in between. The CDR3 consists of 15 residues. CDR1 and CDR2 from the germline V gene are SGHRS and YFSETQ. The CDR3 loop reads CASTRQDTNTGELFF. DNA of the CDR3: TGCGCCAGCACCCGACAAGACACGAACACCGGGGAGCTGTTTTTT.

V gene TRBV4-2 combines with J gene TRBJ2-2; D might be TRBD2 (5 bases). From germline, CDR1 is LGHNA and CDR2 YNFKEQ. V shed 0 bases and J shed 1 base, with 9 bases lying between them. This CDR3 has 16 amino acids. The CDR3 nucleotides read TGTGCCAGCAGCCAAGATCCTAGCATGAACACCGGGGAGCTGTTTTTT. Protein sequence: CASSQDPSMNTGELFF.

This clonotype has at least ten counts. This chain connects TRBV5-1 to TRBJ1-1; TRBD1 matches at 7 bases. Trimming cost V 2 bases and J 4 bases; bases outside gene matches: 5. CDR3 length equals 14 residues. Looked up from germline, CDR1 is SGHRS and CDR2 is YFSETQ. Written as DNA, the CDR3 is TGCGCCAGCAGCTTAGGGGGCGACCTCACTGAAGCTTTCTTT. Translation: CASSLGGDLTEAFF.

The CDR3 region is CAISDDWRGYGYTF. The CDR3 region has the DNA TGTGCCATCAGTGATGATTGGAGAGGCTATGGCTACACCTTC. The chain carries TRBV10-3 and TRBJ1-2; no firm D call. CDR1 and CDR2 from the germline V gene are ENHRY and SYGVKD. This CDR3 has 14 residues. The V end lost 3 bases, the J end lost 4 bases, and 12 bases lay between the germline ends.

The table lists this clonotype with a few counts. The chain is built from TRBV20-1 and TRBJ2-5; D is unresolved. Germline assignment: CDR1 DFQATT and CDR2 SNEGSKA (reference sequence). The CDR3 extends over 15 amino acids. V was pared by 4 bases and J by 4 bases, with 19 bases between. CDR3 sequence: CSATSSPRVVETQYF. The CDR3 DNA sequence: TGCAGTGCTACCAGCAGTCCTAGGGTCGTAGAGACCCAGTACTTC.

The rearrangement uses TRBV28 and TRBJ2-7, with 7 bases matching TRBD2. J lost 5 bases, V lost 3 bases, and 10 bases had no gene match. The CDR3 consists of 15 residues. The germline CDR1 and CDR2 sequences are MDHEN and SYDVKM. The CDR3 DNA is TGTGCCAGCAGTTTGGGGAGCATGGGGGGGGACGAGCAGTACGTC. Translating it yields CASSLGSMGGDEQYV.

V usage is TRBV2 and J usage is TRBJ2-7; unclear D gene. The germline V gene has CDR1 SNHLY and CDR2 FYNNEI. This CDR3 has 12 amino acids. The V and J ends lost 4 bases and 1 base respectively, with 5 bases between them. DNA of the CDR3: TGTGCCAGCAGTGGCTGGTCCTACGAGCAGTACTTC. This codes for CASSGWSYEQYF.

This clonotype was detected many times. The J gene is TRBJ2-7, the V gene TRBV5-1, with a possible D match to TRBD1 (5 bases). CDR3 size: 12 residues. Germline CDR1 and CDR2: SGHRS and YFSETQ. Trimming cost V 3 bases and J 5 bases, with 9 bases left between them. The CDR3 region has the DNA TGCGCCAGCAGCTCCAGGGTCCACGAGCAGTACGTC. Protein sequence: CASSSRVHEQYV.